These T cell receptor beta chains were read from a single sample in a study of T-cell reconstitution after alpha-beta-depleted transplantation in children. TCRdb reprocessed the PCR reads with MiXCR, giving one entry per CDR3 protein. The sample includes approximately 400,000 distinct CDR3 sequences, around 9.9% of them seen just once. This specimen consisted of PBMCs from the stem cell graft donor, obtained from the stem cell graft. The receptors were gathered from a human donor who donated a stem cell graft to a child with acute myeloid leukemia. Both conserved end residues are part of each CDR3.

v_call: TRBV4-2
j_call: TRBJ2-5
cdr3_aa: CASSQERTSETQYF

v_call: TRBV5-1
j_call: TRBJ2-1
cdr3_aa: CASTGRYNEQFF

v_call: TRBV30
j_call: TRBJ2-3
cdr3_aa: CAGAGGRDTQYF

v_call: TRBV20-1
j_call: TRBJ2-5
cdr3_aa: CSASQHGVAETQYF

v_call: TRBV15
j_call: TRBJ2-1
cdr3_aa: CATSRDLGPGNEQFF

v_call: TRBV14
j_call: TRBJ2-5
cdr3_aa: CASSQDIGPQETQYF

v_call: TRBV7-2
j_call: TRBJ2-3
cdr3_aa: CASSLAGAGLDTQYF

v_call: TRBV10-3
j_call: TRBJ1-1
cdr3_aa: CAISLGGEDTEAFF

v_call: TRBV3-1
j_call: TRBJ2-3
cdr3_aa: CASSQRVGPTDTQYF

v_call: TRBV6-2/TRBV6-3
j_call: TRBJ2-1
cdr3_aa: CASRHTGVSYNEQFF

v_call: TRBV7-9
j_call: TRBJ1-2
cdr3_aa: CASSLADNYYGYTF

v_call: TRBV7-8
j_call: TRBJ1-4
cdr3_aa: CASSSTGGANEKLFF

v_call: TRBV15
j_call: TRBJ2-2
cdr3_aa: CATSRPQSGELFF

v_call: TRBV6-5
j_call: TRBJ1-1
cdr3_aa: CASSSGLILNTEAFF

v_call: TRBV3-1
j_call: TRBJ2-5
cdr3_aa: CASSPLAGRGQETQYF

v_call: TRBV7-2
j_call: TRBJ2-2
cdr3_aa: CASSLELRGTGELFF

v_call: TRBV5-1
j_call: TRBJ1-2
cdr3_aa: CASSPTGSNYGYTF

v_call: TRBV6-6
j_call: TRBJ2-3
cdr3_aa: CASSGGGEDTQYF

v_call: TRBV20-1
j_call: TRBJ2-3
cdr3_aa: CSARDPGLARTDTQYF

v_call: TRBV18
j_call: TRBJ2-2
cdr3_aa: CASSLDALITGELFF

v_call: TRBV2
j_call: TRBJ1-5
cdr3_aa: CASTGTEGNQPQHF

v_call: TRBV5-1
j_call: TRBJ2-6
cdr3_aa: CATSLGSGANVLTF

v_call: TRBV5-4
j_call: TRBJ1-5
cdr3_aa: CASSLWASNQPQHF

v_call: TRBV4-3
j_call: TRBJ2-5
cdr3_aa: CASSQVRGRETQYF

v_call: TRBV20-1
j_call: TRBJ1-2
cdr3_aa: CSARQGVLNYGYTF

v_call: TRBV5-1
j_call: TRBJ2-3
cdr3_aa: CASSSGTGADTQYF

v_call: TRBV20-1
j_call: TRBJ2-5
cdr3_aa: CSALGRQETQYF

v_call: TRBV7-7
j_call: TRBJ2-3
cdr3_aa: CASSLAAAGDTQYF

v_call: TRBV5-1
j_call: TRBJ2-7
cdr3_aa: CASQAAPGRGTYEQYF

v_call: TRBV3-1
j_call: TRBJ2-5
cdr3_aa: CASRASGAKRETQYF

v_call: TRBV4-2
j_call: TRBJ2-1
cdr3_aa: CASSQDGGQTNEQFF

v_call: TRBV5-5
j_call: TRBJ2-1
cdr3_aa: CASSLAGADNEQFF

v_call: TRBV5-1
j_call: TRBJ2-1
cdr3_aa: CASKEGTHSYNEQFF

v_call: TRBV4-3
j_call: TRBJ2-2
cdr3_aa: CASSQLTGYTGELFF

v_call: TRBV20-1
j_call: TRBJ2-5
cdr3_aa: CSAVSGGEETQYF

v_call: TRBV7-2
j_call: TRBJ2-7
cdr3_aa: CASSGSGRVSSYEQYF

v_call: TRBV14
j_call: TRBJ2-1
cdr3_aa: CASSPTGNEQFF

v_call: TRBV20-1
j_call: TRBJ2-1
cdr3_aa: CSALGSGGSYNEQFF

v_call: TRBV19
j_call: TRBJ2-7
cdr3_aa: CASSRLAGSSYEQYF

v_call: TRBV20-1
j_call: TRBJ2-1
cdr3_aa: CSAKIGSGYNEQFF

v_call: TRBV9
j_call: TRBJ2-3
cdr3_aa: CASSVAQYTDTQYF

v_call: TRBV20-1
j_call: TRBJ2-3
cdr3_aa: CSAPKAGTDTQYF

v_call: TRBV30
j_call: TRBJ2-7
cdr3_aa: CAWSHVIGTGGEQYF

v_call: TRBV3-1
j_call: TRBJ2-7
cdr3_aa: CASSQELAGYEQYF

v_call: TRBV5-5
j_call: TRBJ1-1
cdr3_aa: CASSSIRVGTEAFF

v_call: TRBV5-1
j_call: TRBJ2-3
cdr3_aa: CASSRGLVADTQYF

v_call: TRBV7-6
j_call: TRBJ2-2
cdr3_aa: CASSLAPTSEYTGELFF

v_call: TRBV25-1
j_call: TRBJ2-1
cdr3_aa: CASSGQGSYNEQFF

v_call: TRBV4-2
j_call: TRBJ2-1
cdr3_aa: CASSQDAGAYNEQFF

v_call: TRBV6-5
j_call: TRBJ2-3
cdr3_aa: CASSYSRAGDTQYF

v_call: TRBV20-1
j_call: TRBJ2-3
cdr3_aa: CSGAMGARDTQYF

v_call: TRBV6-1
j_call: TRBJ2-7
cdr3_aa: CASSKMASSGRPSYEQYF

v_call: TRBV11-2
j_call: TRBJ1-4
cdr3_aa: CASSLETGGIGEKLFF

v_call: TRBV6-1
j_call: TRBJ2-2
cdr3_aa: CASSEEQGADTGELFF

v_call: TRBV25-1
j_call: TRBJ2-3
cdr3_aa: CASSDQQKGDTQYF